A single T cell receptor beta chain is shown here with its context. This sample was taken from a study of blood T cell repertoires in COVID-19. In Cohort 3, a recovered donor had either two negative PCRs, clearance, or symptom resolution. This CDR3 has 16 amino acids. V dropped 5 bases and J dropped 5; count of bases not matched to a gene: 14. CDR1 SGHNT and CDR2 YYREEE come from the germline V gene (reference sequence). Libraries were prepared by immunoSEQ multiplex PCR; TCRdb keeps only in-frame clonotypes and omits some of them. The data contain about 250,000 clones, 70% to 90% of them singletons. The receptor's source is a woman in her 30s who had recovered from COVID-19. The sample comprised PBMCs or T cells enriched from blood (not recorded which). The chain joins TRBV5-4 to TRBJ2-5, with 8 bases fitting TRBD1. The CDR3 sequence is CASRKTGTGDRETQYF. The CDR3 DNA is TGTGCCAGCAGAAAGACCGGGACAGGAGACAGGGAGACCCAGTACTTC.